These 27 T cell receptor beta chains were all obtained from the same sample, sequenced in a study of molecular identifiers for immune sequencing clone quantification. TCRdb processed the PCR reads anew with MiXCR; each CDR3 protein has one entry. Here the sample spans about 68,000 distinct CDR3 sequences, 18% being singletons. Sequenced: naive CD8+ T cells from blood, with Jurkat cell RNA spiked in. Noted subset: FACS-sorted CD8+CD4-CCR7+CD45RA+ naive T cells. The receptors stem from a human donor in good health. Some libraries in this study had Jurkat cell RNA spiked in.

For this clonotype: A much larger clonotype is one base distant, so this may be a read error. Since no conserved phenylalanine or tryptophan closes the CDR3, a read error is the likely cause. V is TRBV9 and J is TRBJ2-1; D remains ambiguous. V lost 0 bases, J lost 4 bases, and 5 bases lay in between. CDR3 size: 13 residues. From germline, CDR1 is SGDLS and CDR2 YYNGEE. The CDR3 coding sequence is TGTGCCAGCAGCGTAGTTGGTTACAATGAGCAGTTCCTC. Translated: CASSVVGYNEQFL.

There are a few counts of this clonotype. The V and J genes are TRBV7-8 and TRBJ1-5; 11 positions agree with TRBD1. Germline CDR1 and CDR2: SGHVS and FQNEAQ. V shed 5 bases and J 6 bases; nucleotides not matched to a gene: 6. The CDR3 contains 15 residues. The CDR3 DNA reads TGTGCCAGCAGCCCAGGCGGGACAGGGGGTCAGCCCCAGCATTTT. Translating gives CASSPGGTGGQPQHF.

This clonotype was observed a few times. The chain employs TRBV4-1 and TRBJ2-1; 8 bases are a match to TRBD1. The junction had 13 bases not matched to a gene; V was cut back by 0 bases and J by 12 bases. CDR3 length: 16 residues. CDR1 and CDR2 from the germline V gene are MGHRA and YSYEKL. The CDR3 DNA follows: TGCGCCAGCAGCCAAGAAGGACAGGGCTTTGGGACCGCGCAGTTCTTC. Protein sequence: CASSQEGQGFGTAQFF.

This clonotype was observed at least ten times. The V gene is TRBV7-9, the J gene TRBJ2-7; a possible D gene is TRBD1 (5 bases). CDR1 and CDR2 (germline): SEHNR, FQNEAQ (reference sequence). The CDR3 spans 15 residues. The V end was cut by 5 bases, the J end by 5 bases, with 19 bases between. CDR3 DNA sequence: TGTGCCAGCAGCGGTTGGCAGGGCCTTGACCACGAGCAGTACTTC. Translated: CASSGWQGLDHEQYF.

This clonotype was seen many times. The genes are TRBV25-1 and TRBJ1-1; D gene uncertain. This CDR3 comprises 14 residues. The V gene lost 1 base and the J gene lost 4 bases, with 10 bases spanning the gap. The germline V gene has CDR1 MGHDK and CDR2 SYGVNS. CDR3 nucleotide sequence: TGTGCCAGCAGTGAATTGGACGGTAGCACTGAAGCTTTCTTT. This gives the protein CASSELDGSTEAFF. The whole variable domain, remainder taken from reference TRBV25-1 and TRBJ1-1, is EADIYQTPRYLVIGTGKKITLECSQTMGHDKMYWYQQDPGMELHLIHYSYGVNSTEKGDLSSESTVSRIRTEHFPLTLESARPSHTSQYLCASSELDGSTEAFFGQGTRLTVV.

V gene TRBV12-3 or TRBV12-4 combines with J gene TRBJ1-2; D gene ambiguous. CDR3 size: 20 residues. V dropped 2 bases and J dropped 2 bases, with 27 bases sitting between them. For the CDR3, the DNA is TGTGCCAGCAGTTTACACGTTGGCGGCGGGGTGCCTTCCACCAACTATGGCTACACCTTC. Translated, it gives CASSLHVGGGVPSTNYGYTF.

The table lists this clonotype with many counts. The gene calls are TRBV7-9 and TRBJ2-3, with 8 bases matching TRBD2. The V gene end was trimmed by 5 bases and the J gene end by 2 bases; junction bases not matched to a gene: 12. This CDR3 spans 17 amino acids. CDR1 is SEHNR, CDR2 FQNEAQ, per germline (reference sequence). DNA of the CDR3: TGTGCCAGCAGCCTCCCCCAGCGGGAGAAGTCCACAGATACGCAGTATTTT. Protein: CASSLPQREKSTDTQYF.

This clonotype was observed a handful of times. V usage is TRBV27 and J usage is TRBJ2-7; 14 bases fit TRBD2. This CDR3 has 16 residues. After removal of 3 bases from V and 6 bases from J, the junction contained 7 bases not matched to a gene. The V gene's germline CDR1 is MNHEY and CDR2 SMNVEV (reference sequence). DNA for the CDR3: TGTGCCAGCAGTTTCGTCGGGACTAGCGGGAGTATCGAGCAGTACTTC. Translating it yields CASSFVGTSGSIEQYF.

This clonotype showed up many times. V is TRBV7-6 and J is TRBJ2-7; D gene ambiguous. CDR3 size: 14 residues. Germline V gives CDR1 SGHVS, CDR2 FNYEAQ. V was cut by 5 bases and J by 5 bases, with 16 bases left in between. The CDR3 is CASSTWLGNDEQYF. The CDR3 bases are TGTGCCAGCAGCACATGGTTGGGGAACGACGAGCAGTACTTC.

Details on this clonotype: The conserved closing phenylalanine or tryptophan is absent in this CDR3, likely reflecting a read error. The chain employs TRBV7-3 and TRBJ2-5; 9 bases line up with TRBD2. CDR3 size: 15 residues. Trimming cost V 5 bases and J 4 bases; bases outside gene matches: 8. Germline V lookup: CDR1 SGHTA, CDR2 FQGTGA. CDR3: CASSPGLALTETQYL. CDR3 DNA: TGTGCCAGCAGCCCGGGACTAGCCTTAACAGAGACCCAGTACCTC.

This chain joins TRBV11-3 and TRBJ2-1; D is perhaps TRBD2 (5 bases). The V end was cut by 11 bases, the J end by 5 bases, with 13 bases between. Germline V gene sequence: CDR1 SGHNT, CDR2 YENEEA. There are 12 residues in the CDR3. The CDR3 DNA sequence: TGTGCCCTTCGAGGGCCAGACAATGAGCAGTTCTTC. Encoded protein: CALRGPDNEQFF.

The chain has TRBV25-1 and TRBJ2-1; TRBD1 matches 9 bases. The CDR3 totals 17 residues. The V and J ends lost 10 bases and 7 bases, in that order; junction bases with no gene match: 20. CDR1 and CDR2 (germline): MGHDK, SYGVNS. The CDR3 protein is CAINLNRGRAPRNEQFF. CDR3 sequence (DNA): TGTGCCATCAATCTCAACAGGGGGCGAGCTCCTCGGAATGAGCAGTTCTTC.

This clonotype was seen repeatedly, ten times or more. The chain combines TRBV18 with TRBJ2-3; 9 bases align to TRBD2. The J segment lost 2 bases and the V segment lost 2 bases, leaving 14 bases of the junction unmatched. Germline-derived CDR1 and CDR2 are KGHSH and LQKENI. CDR3 length equals 19 residues. This CDR3 reads CASSPITYDEREVTDTQYF. CDR3 coding DNA: TGTGCCAGCTCACCAATCACGTACGACGAGCGGGAGGTCACAGATACGCAGTATTTT. The variable domain in full, with the rest retrieved from reference TRBV18 and TRBJ2-3, is NAGVMQNPRHLVRRRGQEARLRCSPMKGHSHVYWYRQLPEEGLKFMVYLQKENIIDESGMPKERFSAEFPKEGPSILRIQQVVRGDSAAYFCASSPITYDEREVTDTQYFGPGTRLTVL.

This clonotype was observed at least ten times. V and J are TRBV4-2 and TRBJ2-1, with a possible D match to TRBD1 (5 bases). Trimming left V 1 base short and J 7 bases short, with 8 bases between. CDR3 size: 13 residues. Germline V gene data show CDR1 as LGHNA and CDR2 as YNFKEQ. The CDR3 here is CASSQVGENEQFF. The CDR3 nucleotides are TGTGCCAGCAGCCAAGTAGGGGAAAATGAGCAGTTCTTC.

This clonotype was observed at least ten times. V usage is TRBV7-9 and J usage is TRBJ1-4, with unresolved D. The CDR3 covers 13 residues. Germline-derived CDR1 and CDR2 are SEHNR and FQNEAQ (reference sequence). V was pared by 5 bases and J by 8 bases, with 12 bases between. The CDR3 is CASSHPRREKLFF. DNA for the CDR3: TGTGCCAGCAGCCACCCACGGCGGGAAAAACTGTTTTTT.

Only one count was recorded for this clonotype. The rearrangement uses TRBV20-1 and TRBJ2-7; 14 bases fit TRBD2. This CDR3 is 19 amino acids long. Trimming at V came to 3 bases and at J to 0 bases, leaving 13 bases not matched to a gene. Germline lookup yields CDR1 DFQATT and CDR2 SNEGSKA (reference sequence). The CDR3 spells CSASAIPGLAGAVSYEQYF. The CDR3 nucleotides are TGCAGTGCTAGTGCAATACCGGGACTAGCGGGAGCAGTCTCCTACGAGCAGTACTTC.

In this sample, this clonotype turned up many times. J is TRBJ2-1 and V is TRBV27; D is unresolved. CDR1 MNHEY and CDR2 SMNVEV come from the germline V gene (reference sequence). Trimming removed 3 bases at V and 9 bases at J, with 15 bases between. The CDR3 loop spans 14 amino acids. The DNA of the CDR3 is TGTGCCAGCAGTTTCTTTAGTACCGCCGGTGAGCAGTTCTTC. It specifies CASSFFSTAGEQFF.

This clonotype was counted ten times or more. The V call is TRBV4-1, the J call TRBJ2-3, with 13 bases lining up with TRBD2. V shed 2 bases, J shed 6 bases, and the junction held 5 bases outside the gene matches. Germline V gene sequence: CDR1 MGHRA, CDR2 YSYEKL. The CDR3 is 16 residues long. CDR3 bases: TGCGCCAGCAGCCAACGACTAGCGGGAGGTTTGGATACGCAGTATTTT. Amino acids: CASSQRLAGGLDTQYF.

This clonotype came up many times. V usage is TRBV7-8 and J usage is TRBJ2-3, with D hard to call. The CDR3 sequence is 15 residues long. Germline assignment: CDR1 SGHVS and CDR2 FQNEAQ. Between the trimmed V and J ends, which lost 2 bases and 2 bases, there was a span of 11 bases. Here the CDR3 DNA reads TGTGCCAGCAGCTTAATTACGGGCCACACAGATACGCAGTATTTT. Residues: CASSLITGHTDTQYF.

This clonotype was found a few times. The J gene is TRBJ1-1, the V gene TRBV30; 7 nucleotides agree with TRBD1. Germline CDR1 is GTSNPN and CDR2 is SVGIG (reference sequence). CDR3 length equals 13 residues. J lost 0 bases, V lost 3 bases, and 1 base had no gene match. The CDR3 nucleotides read TGTGCCTGGAGGGGACAGATGAACACTGAAGCTTTCTTT. Translating it yields CAWRGQMNTEAFF.

This clonotype has just a few counts. The chain is built from TRBV28 and TRBJ2-1; a possible D gene is TRBD1 (6 bases). V was cut by 6 bases and J by 10 bases, with 19 bases left in between. This CDR3 has 14 amino acids. CDR1 is MDHEN, CDR2 SYDVKM, per germline. In DNA form, the CDR3 reads TGTGCCAGCAGAACAGGGCCCCTGACTACCGAGCAGTTCTTC. This gives the protein CASRTGPLTTEQFF.

This clonotype was found many times. The chain uses TRBV2 and TRBJ2-7, with D possibly being TRBD2 (6 bases). The CDR3 contains 16 residues. Germline assignment: CDR1 SNHLY and CDR2 FYNNEI. Trimming removed 0 bases from V and 6 bases from J, with 18 bases in between. The CDR3 DNA sequence: TGTGCCAGCAGTGAAGCGCTTTCCAGCGGGTTCGGCGAGCAGTACTTC. Translation gives CASSEALSSGFGEQYF.

This clonotype was seen ten or more times. The rearrangement links TRBV11-2 to TRBJ2-1; D is uncertain. The CDR3 runs to 14 residues. Germline V gene lookup returns CDR1 SGHAT and CDR2 FQNNGV. The V gene lost 8 bases and the J gene lost 5 bases, with 16 bases spanning the gap. Here the CDR3 reads CASVPGGMNNEQFF. Here the CDR3 DNA reads TGTGCCAGCGTCCCGGGTGGGATGAACAATGAGCAGTTCTTC.

This clonotype appeared many times. The J gene is TRBJ2-1, the V gene TRBV20-1; 10 bases agree with TRBD2. The germline gives CDR1 DFQATT, CDR2 SNEGSKA (reference sequence). The CDR3 loop spans 16 amino acids. V lost 0 bases and J lost 8; bases outside the gene matches: 10. The CDR3 nucleotides are TGCAGTGCTAGAGATCGAAGCGGGAGGGCCAGGGATGAGCAGTTCTTC. Translation gives CSARDRSGRARDEQFF.

This chain joins TRBV19 and TRBJ1-2; D unresolved. CDR3 length: 11 residues. The V and J ends lost 5 bases and 7 bases respectively, with 8 bases between them. In germline, CDR1 is LNHDA, CDR2 SQIVND (reference sequence). The CDR3 region is CASSHYSGYTF. CDR3 sequence (DNA): TGTGCCAGTAGTCATTATAGTGGCTACACCTTC.

This clonotype was seen repeatedly, ten times or more. The J gene is TRBJ2-1, the V gene TRBV6-2 or TRBV6-3; 10 bases align to TRBD1. J was trimmed by 8 bases and V by 0 bases; bases with no gene match: 7. Germline values: CDR1 MNHEY, CDR2 SVGEGT. The length of the CDR3 is 16 residues. The CDR3 spells CASSYSRDRGIHEQFF. In nucleotides, the CDR3 is TGTGCCAGCAGTTACTCCCGGGACAGGGGAATCCATGAGCAGTTCTTC.

This clonotype was seen at least ten times. This chain joins TRBV6-1 and TRBJ2-1; 10 nucleotides align to TRBD1. V lost 6 bases and J lost 4; bases outside the gene matches: 3. Looked up from germline, CDR1 is MNHNS and CDR2 is SASEGT. This CDR3 comprises 14 residues. The CDR3 DNA reads TGTGCCAGCAGCGACAGGGGGCTGTACAATGAGCAGTTCTTC. This encodes CASSDRGLYNEQFF.